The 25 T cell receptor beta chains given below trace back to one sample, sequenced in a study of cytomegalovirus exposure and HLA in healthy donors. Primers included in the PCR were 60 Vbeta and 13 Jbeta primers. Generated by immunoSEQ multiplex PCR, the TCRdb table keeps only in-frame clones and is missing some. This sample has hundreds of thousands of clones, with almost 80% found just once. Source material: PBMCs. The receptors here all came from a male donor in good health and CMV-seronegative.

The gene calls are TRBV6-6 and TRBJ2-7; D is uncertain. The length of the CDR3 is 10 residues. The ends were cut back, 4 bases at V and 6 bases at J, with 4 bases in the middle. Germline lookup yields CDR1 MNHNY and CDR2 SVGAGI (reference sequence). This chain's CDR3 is CASSSSEQYF. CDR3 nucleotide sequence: TGTGCCAGCAGTTCGAGCGAGCAGTACTTC.

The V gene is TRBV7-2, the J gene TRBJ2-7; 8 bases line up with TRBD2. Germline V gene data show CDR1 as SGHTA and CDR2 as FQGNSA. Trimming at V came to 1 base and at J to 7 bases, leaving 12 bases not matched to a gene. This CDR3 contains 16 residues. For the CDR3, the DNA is TGTGCCAGCAGCTTAGGGCCTAGCGGGTGGAGCGGTGAGCAGTACTTC. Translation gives CASSLGPSGWSGEQYF.

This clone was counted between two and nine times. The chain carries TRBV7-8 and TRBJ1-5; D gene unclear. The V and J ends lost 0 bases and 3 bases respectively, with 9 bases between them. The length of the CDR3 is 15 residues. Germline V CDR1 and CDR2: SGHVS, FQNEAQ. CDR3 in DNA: TGTGCCAGCAGCTTAGCGAACGGTTACAATCAGCCCCAGCATTTT. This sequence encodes CASSLANGYNQPQHF.

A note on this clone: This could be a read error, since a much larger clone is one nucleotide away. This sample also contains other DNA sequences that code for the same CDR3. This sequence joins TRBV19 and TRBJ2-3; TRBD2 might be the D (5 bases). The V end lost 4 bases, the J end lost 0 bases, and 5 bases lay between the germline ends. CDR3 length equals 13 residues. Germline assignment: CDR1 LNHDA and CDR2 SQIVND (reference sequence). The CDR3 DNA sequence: TGTGCCAGTAGTAGCGGGAGCACAGATACGCAGTATTTT. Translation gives CASSSGSTDTQYF.

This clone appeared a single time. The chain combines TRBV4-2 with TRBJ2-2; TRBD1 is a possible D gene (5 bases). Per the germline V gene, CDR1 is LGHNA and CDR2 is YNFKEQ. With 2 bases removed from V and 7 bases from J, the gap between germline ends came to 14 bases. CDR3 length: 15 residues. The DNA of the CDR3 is TGTGCCAGCAGCCAAAAGGAACAGGCCCACGGGGAGCTGTTTTTT. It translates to CASSQKEQAHGELFF.

The CDR3 loop reads CASSPRGGSTEAFF. The DNA of the CDR3 is TGTGCCAGTAGTCCGCGGGGGGGGAGCACTGAAGCTTTCTTT. The chain is built from TRBV19 and TRBJ1-1, with a possible D match to TRBD1 (5 bases). The CDR3 spans 14 residues. Trimming took 5 bases from V and 4 from J, leaving 14 bases between them. From germline, CDR1 is LNHDA and CDR2 SQIVND (reference sequence).

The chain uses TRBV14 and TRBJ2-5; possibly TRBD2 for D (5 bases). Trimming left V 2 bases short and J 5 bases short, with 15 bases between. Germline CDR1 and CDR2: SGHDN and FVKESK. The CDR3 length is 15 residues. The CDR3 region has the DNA TGTGCCAGCAGCCAACGAGGGTATACCCCTGAGACCCAGTACTTC. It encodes CASSQRGYTPETQYF.

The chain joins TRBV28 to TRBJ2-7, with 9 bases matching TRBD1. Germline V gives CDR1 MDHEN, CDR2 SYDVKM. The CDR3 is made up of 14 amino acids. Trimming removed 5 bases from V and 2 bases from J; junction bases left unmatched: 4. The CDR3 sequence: CASSMDRGTYEQYF. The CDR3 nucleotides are TGTGCCAGCAGTATGGACAGGGGAACCTACGAGCAGTACTTC.

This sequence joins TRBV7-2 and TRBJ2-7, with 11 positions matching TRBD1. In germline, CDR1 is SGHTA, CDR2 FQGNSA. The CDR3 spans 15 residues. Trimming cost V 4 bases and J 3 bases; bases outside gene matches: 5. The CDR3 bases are TGTGCCAGCAGCTCCCCCGGGACAGGGGGCTACGAGCAGTACTTC. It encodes CASSSPGTGGYEQYF.

CDR3 in DNA: TGTGCCACGGGGACAGTTTGGGCCGGGAATCAGCCCCAGCATTTT. It encodes CATGTVWAGNQPQHF. The chain couples TRBV19 to TRBJ1-5, with 7 bases identical to TRBD1. Trimming cost V 10 bases and J 4 bases; bases outside gene matches: 13. The germline V gene encodes CDR1 LNHDA and CDR2 SQIVND (reference sequence). The CDR3 runs to 15 residues.

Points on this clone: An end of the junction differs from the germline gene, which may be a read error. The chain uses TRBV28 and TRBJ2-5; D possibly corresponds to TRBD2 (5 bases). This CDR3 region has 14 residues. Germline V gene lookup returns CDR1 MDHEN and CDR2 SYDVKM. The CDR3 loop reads CASNPPGVQGTQYF. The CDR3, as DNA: TGTGCCAGCAACCCCCCCGGGGTTCAAGGGACCCAGTACTTC.

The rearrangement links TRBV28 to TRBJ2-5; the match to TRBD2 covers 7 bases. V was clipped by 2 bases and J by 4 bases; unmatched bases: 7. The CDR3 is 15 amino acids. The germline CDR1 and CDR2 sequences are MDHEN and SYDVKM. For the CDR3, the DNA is TGTGCCAGCAGTTTACGGGGGAGGGCCTCAGAGACCCAGTACTTC. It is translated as CASSLRGRASETQYF.

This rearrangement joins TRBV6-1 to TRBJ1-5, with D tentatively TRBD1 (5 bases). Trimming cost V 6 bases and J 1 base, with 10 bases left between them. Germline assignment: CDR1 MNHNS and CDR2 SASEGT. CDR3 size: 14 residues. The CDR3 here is CASREGLSNQPQHF. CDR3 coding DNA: TGTGCCAGCAGGGAGGGGCTAAGCAATCAGCCCCAGCATTTT.

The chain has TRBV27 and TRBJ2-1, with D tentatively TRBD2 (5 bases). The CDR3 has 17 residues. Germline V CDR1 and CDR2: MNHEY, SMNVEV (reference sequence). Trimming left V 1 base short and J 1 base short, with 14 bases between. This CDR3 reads CASSLYEWRGSYNEQFF. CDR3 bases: TGTGCCAGCAGTTTATATGAGTGGCGAGGGTCCTACAATGAGCAGTTCTTC.

The DNA for the CDR3 is TGTGCCAGCAGTTCGACAGGGGGCGGGCCGAGGGACACTGAAGCTTTCTTT. It encodes CASSSTGGGPRDTEAFF. V is TRBV7-2 and J is TRBJ1-1, with 10 bases identical to TRBD1. The CDR3 contains 17 residues. Germline V CDR1 and CDR2: SGHTA, FQGNSA. Trimming at V came to 6 bases and at J to 3 bases, leaving 13 bases not matched to a gene.

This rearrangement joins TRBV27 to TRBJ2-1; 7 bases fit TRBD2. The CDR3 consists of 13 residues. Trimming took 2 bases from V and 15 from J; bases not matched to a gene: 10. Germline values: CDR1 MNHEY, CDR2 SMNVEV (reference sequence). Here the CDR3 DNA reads TGTGCCAGCAGTTTAAAGCTTCCTGGGGAGGGGTTCTTC. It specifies CASSLKLPGEGFF.

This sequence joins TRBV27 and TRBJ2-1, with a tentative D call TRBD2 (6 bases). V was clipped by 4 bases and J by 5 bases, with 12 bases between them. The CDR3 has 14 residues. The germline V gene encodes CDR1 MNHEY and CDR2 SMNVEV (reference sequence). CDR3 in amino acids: CASSSGTGHNEQFF. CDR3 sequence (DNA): TGTGCCAGCAGTTCCGGGACTGGACACAATGAGCAGTTCTTC.

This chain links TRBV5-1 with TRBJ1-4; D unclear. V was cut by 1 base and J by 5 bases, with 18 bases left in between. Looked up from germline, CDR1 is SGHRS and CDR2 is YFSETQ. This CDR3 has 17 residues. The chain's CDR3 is CASSLSATRALNEKLFF. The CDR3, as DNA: TGCGCCAGCAGCTTGTCCGCAACCCGAGCCCTGAATGAAAAACTGTTTTTT.

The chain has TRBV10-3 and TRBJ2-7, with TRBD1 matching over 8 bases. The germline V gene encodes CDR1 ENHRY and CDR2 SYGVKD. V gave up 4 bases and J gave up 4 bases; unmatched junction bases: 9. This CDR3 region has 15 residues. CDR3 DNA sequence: TGTGCCATCAGTGGCCTAGGACAGGGATCATACGAGCAGTACTTC. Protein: CAISGLGQGSYEQYF.

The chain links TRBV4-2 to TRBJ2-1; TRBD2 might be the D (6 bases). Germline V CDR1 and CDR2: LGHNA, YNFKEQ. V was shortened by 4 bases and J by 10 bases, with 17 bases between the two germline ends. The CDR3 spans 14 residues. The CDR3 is CASSLTTSTDEQFF. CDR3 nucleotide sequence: TGTGCCAGCAGCCTCACGACTAGTACGGACGAGCAGTTCTTC.

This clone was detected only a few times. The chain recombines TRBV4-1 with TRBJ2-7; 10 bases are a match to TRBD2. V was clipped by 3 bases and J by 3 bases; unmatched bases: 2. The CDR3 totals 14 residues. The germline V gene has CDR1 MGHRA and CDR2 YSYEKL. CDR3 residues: CASSHGLADYEQYF. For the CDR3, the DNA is TGCGCCAGCAGCCATGGACTAGCGGACTACGAGCAGTACTTC.

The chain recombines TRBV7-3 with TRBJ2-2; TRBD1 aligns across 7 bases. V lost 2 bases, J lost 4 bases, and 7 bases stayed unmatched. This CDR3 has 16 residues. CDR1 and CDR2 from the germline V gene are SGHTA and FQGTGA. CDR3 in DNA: TGTGCCAGCAGCTTACTCCCGGGACAGTCCACCGGGGAGCTGTTTTTT. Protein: CASSLLPGQSTGELFF. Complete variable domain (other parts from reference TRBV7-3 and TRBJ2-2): GAGVSQTPSNKVTEKGKYVELRCDPISGHTALYWYRQSLGQGPEFLIYFQGTGAADDSGLPNDRFFAVRPEGSVSTLKIQRTERGDSAVYLCASSLLPGQSTGELFFGEGSRLTVL.

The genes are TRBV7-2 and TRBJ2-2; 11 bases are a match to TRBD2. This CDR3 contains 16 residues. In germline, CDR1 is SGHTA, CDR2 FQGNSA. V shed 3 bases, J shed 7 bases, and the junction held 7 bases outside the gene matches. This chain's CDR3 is CASSFLAGGPSGELFF. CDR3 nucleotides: TGTGCCAGCAGCTTTTTAGCGGGAGGGCCGAGCGGGGAGCTGTTTTTT.

In nucleotides, the CDR3 is TGTGCCAGCGGGCGGGGTGGCGGGTACGAGCAGTACTTC. This codes for CASGRGGGYEQYF. The chain joins TRBV6-5 to TRBJ2-7; D is perhaps TRBD2 (6 bases). Trimming cost V 8 bases and J 4 bases, with 15 bases left between them. Germline loops: CDR1 MNHEY, CDR2 SVGAGI. CDR3 size: 13 residues.

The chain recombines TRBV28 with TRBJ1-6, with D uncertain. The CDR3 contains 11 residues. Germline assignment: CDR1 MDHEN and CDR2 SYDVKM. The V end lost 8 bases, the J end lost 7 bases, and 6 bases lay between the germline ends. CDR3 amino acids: CASRSNSPLHF. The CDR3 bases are TGTGCCAGCCGGTCGAATTCACCCCTCCACTTT.